This T cell receptor (beta chain) stems from a study of blood T cells in healthy people across ages. Overall study results and limits: Diversity was higher, and naive CD4+ cells more numerous, in long-lived donors than in aged donors.

Peripheral blood was drawn, roughly 10 milliliters per donor. Primers used in a second PCR of about 6 to 11 cycles were a sample-barcoded 5' primer and a J-beta primer mix. Sequencing yielded, for each sample, at least 3 million paired-end reads carrying CDR3. TCRdb reanalysed the 5' RACE reads using MiXCR and keeps one entry per CDR3 protein. The sample yields about 1.1 million distinct CDR3 sequences, 35% to 40% seen once. On this clonotype: Its specificity is not known.

The CDR3 extends over 15 amino acids. Trimming took off 1 base at V and 0 bases at J, with 9 bases between the two ends. Germline V CDR1 and CDR2: MGHRA, YSYEKL. The sample taken for sequencing was blood. The receptor was derived from a man aged 18-30 years in good health. The J gene is TRBJ1-2, the V gene TRBV4-1; a weak D match, TRBD1 (6 bases). The DNA for the CDR3 is TGCGCCAGCAGCCAAGCCGGGGGGCCTAACTATGGCTACACCTTC. Amino acid sequence: CASSQAGGPNYGYTF.